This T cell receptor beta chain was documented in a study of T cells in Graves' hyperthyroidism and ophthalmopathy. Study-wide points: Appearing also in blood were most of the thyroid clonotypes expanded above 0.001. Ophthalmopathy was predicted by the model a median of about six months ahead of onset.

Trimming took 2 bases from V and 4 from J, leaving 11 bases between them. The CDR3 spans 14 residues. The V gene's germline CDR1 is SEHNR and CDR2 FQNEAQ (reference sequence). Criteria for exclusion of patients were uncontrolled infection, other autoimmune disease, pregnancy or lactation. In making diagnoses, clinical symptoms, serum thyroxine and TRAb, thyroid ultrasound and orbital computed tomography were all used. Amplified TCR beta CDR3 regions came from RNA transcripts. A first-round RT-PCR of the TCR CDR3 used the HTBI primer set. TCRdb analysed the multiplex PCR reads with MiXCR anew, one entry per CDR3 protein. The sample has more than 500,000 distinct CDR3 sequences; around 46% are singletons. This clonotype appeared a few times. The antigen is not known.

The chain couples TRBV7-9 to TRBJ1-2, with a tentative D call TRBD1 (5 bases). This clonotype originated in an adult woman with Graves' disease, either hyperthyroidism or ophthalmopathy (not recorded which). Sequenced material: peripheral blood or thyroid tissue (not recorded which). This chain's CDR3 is CASSLIQGAYGYTF. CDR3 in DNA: TGTGCCAGCAGCTTAATCCAGGGAGCCTATGGCTACACCTTC.